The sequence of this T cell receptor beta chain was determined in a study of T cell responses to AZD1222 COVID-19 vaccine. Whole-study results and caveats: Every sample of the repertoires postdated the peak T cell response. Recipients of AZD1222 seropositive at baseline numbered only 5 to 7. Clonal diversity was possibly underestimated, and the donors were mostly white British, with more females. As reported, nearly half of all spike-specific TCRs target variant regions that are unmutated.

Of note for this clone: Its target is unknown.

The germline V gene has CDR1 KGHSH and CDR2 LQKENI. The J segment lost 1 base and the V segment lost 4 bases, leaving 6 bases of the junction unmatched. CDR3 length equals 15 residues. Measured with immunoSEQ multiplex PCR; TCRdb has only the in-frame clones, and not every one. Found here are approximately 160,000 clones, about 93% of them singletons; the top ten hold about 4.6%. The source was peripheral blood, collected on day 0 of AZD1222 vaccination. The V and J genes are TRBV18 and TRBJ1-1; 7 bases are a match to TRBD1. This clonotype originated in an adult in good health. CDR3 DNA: TGTGCCAGCTCACTCGGACAGGTACGGAACACTGAAGCTTTCTTT. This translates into CASSLGQVRNTEAFF.